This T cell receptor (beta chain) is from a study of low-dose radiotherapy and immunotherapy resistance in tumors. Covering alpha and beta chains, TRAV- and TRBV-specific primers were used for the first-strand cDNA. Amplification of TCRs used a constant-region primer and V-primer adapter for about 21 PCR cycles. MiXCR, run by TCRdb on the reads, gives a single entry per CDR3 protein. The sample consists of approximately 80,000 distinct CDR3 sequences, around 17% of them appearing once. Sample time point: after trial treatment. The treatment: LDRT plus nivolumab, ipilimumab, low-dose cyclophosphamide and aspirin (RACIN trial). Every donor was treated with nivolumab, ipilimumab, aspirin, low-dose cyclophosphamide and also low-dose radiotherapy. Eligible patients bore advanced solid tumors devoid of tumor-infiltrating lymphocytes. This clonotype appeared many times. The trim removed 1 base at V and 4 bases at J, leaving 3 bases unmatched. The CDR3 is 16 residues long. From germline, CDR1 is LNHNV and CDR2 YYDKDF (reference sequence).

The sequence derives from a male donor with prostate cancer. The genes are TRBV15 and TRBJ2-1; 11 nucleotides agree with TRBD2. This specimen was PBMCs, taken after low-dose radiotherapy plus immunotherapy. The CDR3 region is CATSRVRTSGYNEQFF. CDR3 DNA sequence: TGTGCCACCAGCAGAGTCAGGACTAGCGGGTACAATGAGCAGTTCTTC.